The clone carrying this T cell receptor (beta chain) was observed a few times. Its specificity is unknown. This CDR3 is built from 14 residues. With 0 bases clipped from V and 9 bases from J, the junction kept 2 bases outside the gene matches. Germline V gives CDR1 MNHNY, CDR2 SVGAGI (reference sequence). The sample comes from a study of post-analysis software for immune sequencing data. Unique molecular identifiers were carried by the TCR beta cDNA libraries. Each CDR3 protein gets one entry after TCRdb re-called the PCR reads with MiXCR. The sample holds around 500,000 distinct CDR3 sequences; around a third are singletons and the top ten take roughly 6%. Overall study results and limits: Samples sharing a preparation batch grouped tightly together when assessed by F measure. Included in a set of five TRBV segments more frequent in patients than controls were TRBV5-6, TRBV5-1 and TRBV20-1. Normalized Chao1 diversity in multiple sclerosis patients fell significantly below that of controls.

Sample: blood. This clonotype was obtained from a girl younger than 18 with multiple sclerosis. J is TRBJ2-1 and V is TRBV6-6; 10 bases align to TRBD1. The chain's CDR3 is CASSYSDRGPEQFF. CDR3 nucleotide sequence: TGTGCCAGCAGTTACTCCGACAGGGGGCCTGAGCAGTTCTTC.